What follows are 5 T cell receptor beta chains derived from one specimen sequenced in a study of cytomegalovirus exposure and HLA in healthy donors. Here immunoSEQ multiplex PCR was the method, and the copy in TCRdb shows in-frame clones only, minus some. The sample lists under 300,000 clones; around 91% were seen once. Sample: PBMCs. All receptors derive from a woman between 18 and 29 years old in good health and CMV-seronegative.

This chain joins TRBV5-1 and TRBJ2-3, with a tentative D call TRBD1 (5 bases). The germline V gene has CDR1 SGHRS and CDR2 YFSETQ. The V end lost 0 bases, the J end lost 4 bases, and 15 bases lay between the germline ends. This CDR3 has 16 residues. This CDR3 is CASSLADRATADTQYF. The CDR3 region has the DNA TGCGCCAGCAGCTTGGCCGACAGAGCAACGGCAGATACGCAGTATTTT.

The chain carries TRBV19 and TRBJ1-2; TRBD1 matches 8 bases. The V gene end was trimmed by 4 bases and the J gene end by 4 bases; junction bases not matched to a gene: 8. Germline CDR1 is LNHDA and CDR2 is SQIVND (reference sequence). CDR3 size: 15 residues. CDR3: CASSSDRGTTYGYTF. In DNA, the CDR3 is TGTGCCAGTAGTAGTGACAGGGGAACTACCTATGGCTACACCTTC.

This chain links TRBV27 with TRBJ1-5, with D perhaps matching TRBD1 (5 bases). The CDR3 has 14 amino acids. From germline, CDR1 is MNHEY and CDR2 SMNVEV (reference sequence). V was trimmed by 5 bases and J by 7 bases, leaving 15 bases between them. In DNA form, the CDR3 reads TGTGCCAGCAGTCGCGGGGGGGAAGGGCAGCCCCAGCATTTT. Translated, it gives CASSRGGEGQPQHF.

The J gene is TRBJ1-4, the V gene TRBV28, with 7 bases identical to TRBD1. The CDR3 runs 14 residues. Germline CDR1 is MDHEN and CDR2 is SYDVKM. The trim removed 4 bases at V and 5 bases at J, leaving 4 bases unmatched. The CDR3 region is CASSSGTENEKLFF. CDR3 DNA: TGTGCCAGCAGTTCTGGGACAGAGAATGAAAAACTGTTTTTT.

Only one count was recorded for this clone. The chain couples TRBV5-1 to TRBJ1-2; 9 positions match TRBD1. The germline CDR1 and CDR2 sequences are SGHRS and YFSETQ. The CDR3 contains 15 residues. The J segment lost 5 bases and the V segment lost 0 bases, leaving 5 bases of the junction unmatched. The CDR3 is CASSLAGQGHYGYTF. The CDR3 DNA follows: TGCGCCAGCAGCTTGGCAGGACAGGGGCATTATGGCTACACCTTC.